The sequence of this T cell receptor (beta chain) was determined in a study of T-cell reconstitution after alpha-beta-depleted transplantation in children. Overall study findings and caveats: Newly produced T cells mostly provided counts and TCRbeta diversity after one year, as hyperexpanded clones declined.

Germline-derived CDR1 and CDR2 are LNHNV and YYDKDF (reference sequence). CDR3 length: 15 residues. The ends lost 5 bases at V and 5 bases at J; junction bases unmatched: 9. This sample's TCRbeta library carried unique molecular identifier barcodes. MiXCR, applied by TCRdb to the PCR reads, yields one record per CDR3 protein. Of around 300,000 distinct CDR3 sequences in the sample, 11% were seen once. This clonotype came up many times. What it recognizes is unknown. The TCR comes from a male patient aged 2 to 10 who had a stem cell transplant for chronic granulomatous disease, so the T cells may come from the graft donor. The V call is TRBV15, the J call TRBJ2-7; 10 bases map to TRBD2. The sequencing here drew on peripheral blood, taken 180 days after TCRalphabeta/CD19-depleted stem cell transplant. For the CDR3, the DNA is TGTGCCACCAGCGGAAGCGGGAGGGCCTGGGACGAGCAGTACTTC. The encoded protein is CATSGSGRAWDEQYF.